This TCR beta chain was sequenced during a study of blood T cells in healthy people across ages. A second PCR of about 6 to 11 cycles used a sample-barcoded 5' primer and a J-beta primer mix. Each of the cDNA molecules was tagged by a template-switch adaptor with 12 random nucleotides. TCRdb fed the 5' RACE reads into MiXCR, producing one record per CDR3 protein. The repertoire consists of approximately 800,000 distinct CDR3 sequences, with approximately 65% occurring once and the leading ten covering 25% to 35%. The donors, healthy Caucasians from Russia, were aged about 6 to 95. The CDR3 loop spans 12 amino acids. Deletions cut 6 bases from V and 2 bases from J, with 5 bases between. CDR1 is SGHTA, CDR2 FQGNSA, per germline.

Material: blood. The sequence was collected from a young man in good health. J is TRBJ1-5 and V is TRBV7-2, with unresolved D. The CDR3 region is CASRAGNQPQHF. As DNA, the CDR3 is TGTGCCAGCAGGGCAGGCAATCAGCCCCAGCATTTT.